This entry is about one T cell receptor beta chain. These data come from a study of control samples from healthy donors and cancer patients. The assay was immunoSEQ multiplex PCR, and TCRdb's table has in-frame clones only and misses some. The sample has around 170,000 clones, around 89% seen once; the top ten hold 1.4%. Trimming pared 5 bases from V and 4 bases from J, leaving 26 bases between. The CDR3 length is 18 residues. Germline loops: CDR1 SGHVS, CDR2 FNYEAQ. Sequenced sample: blood. The chain couples TRBV7-6 to TRBJ1-1; TRBD1 is a possible D gene (5 bases). This TCR was recovered from a woman in her forties or fifties in good health. The CDR3: CASSPSRDPQPWRTEAFF. The CDR3 region has the DNA TGTGCCAGCAGCCCGTCCCGGGACCCTCAACCTTGGCGCACTGAAGCTTTCTTT.